The 12 T cell receptor beta chains presented below share a single source sample, sequenced in a study of blood T cell repertoires in COVID-19. The method was immunoSEQ multiplex PCR; TCRdb's version includes in-frame clones alone and lacks a portion of them. The sample shows around 150,000 clones, under 85% of them seen only once. The sequencing sample was made of peripheral blood. Source of these receptors: a man between 65 and 85 years old with acute or convalescent COVID-19.

The chain is built from TRBV7-8 and TRBJ1-2; D possibly corresponds to TRBD1 (5 bases). This CDR3 is built from 16 residues. Germline V gene sequence: CDR1 SGHVS, CDR2 FQNEAQ. The V end lost 0 bases, the J end lost 4 bases, and 15 bases lay between the germline ends. The CDR3 is CASSLAGGEVTYGYTF. The CDR3 DNA reads as TGTGCCAGCAGCTTAGCGGGGGGGGAGGTCACCTATGGCTACACCTTC.

The rearrangement links TRBV7-9 to TRBJ1-1; no clear D gene. The CDR3 is 13 amino acids. Deletions cut 3 bases from V and 6 bases from J, with 11 bases between. Looked up from germline, CDR1 is SEHNR and CDR2 is FQNEAQ (reference sequence). DNA of the CDR3: TGTGCCAGCAGCTTTGACACAAGACCTGAAGCTTTCTTT. Translation gives CASSFDTRPEAFF. The full variable domain, rest sourced from reference TRBV7-9 and TRBJ1-1, is DTGVSQNPRHKITKRGQNVTFRCDPISEHNRLYWYRQTLGQGPEFLTYFQNEAQLEKSRLLSDRFSAERPKGSFSTLEIQRTEQGDSAMYLCASSFDTRPEAFFGQGTRLTVV.

In this sample, this clone turned up a few times. This rearrangement joins TRBV2 to TRBJ2-5, with 9 bases matching TRBD2. The CDR3 loop spans 17 amino acids. V trimming: 2 bases; J trimming: 1 base; junction bases outside the gene matches: 8. Germline V lookup: CDR1 SNHLY, CDR2 FYNNEI. CDR3 loop: CASSESTSGGTQETQYF. CDR3 nucleotides: TGTGCCAGCAGTGAAAGTACAAGCGGGGGGACCCAAGAGACCCAGTACTTC.

The CDR3 reads CASSQITGGLFYEQYF. CDR3 nucleotide sequence: TGCGCCAGCAGCCAAATAACAGGGGGACTATTCTACGAGCAGTACTTC. The gene calls are TRBV4-1 and TRBJ2-7, with a weak D call TRBD1 (8 bases). V gave up 2 bases and J gave up 3 bases, with 17 bases separating them. Germline-derived CDR1 and CDR2 are MGHRA and YSYEKL. The CDR3 totals 16 residues.

The rearrangement links TRBV28 to TRBJ1-3; 8 bases match TRBD1. This CDR3 is built from 16 residues. Germline-derived CDR1 and CDR2 are MDHEN and SYDVKM. Losses at the gene ends were 6 bases for V and 4 bases for J; bases not matched to a gene: 11. The CDR3 bases are TGTGCCAGCAGGCCTTCGTCAGGGGGCTCAGGAAACACCATATATTTT. The encoded protein is CASRPSSGGSGNTIYF.

Ten or more counts support this clone. The V gene is TRBV2, the J gene TRBJ2-3, with 10 nucleotides matching TRBD1. The CDR3 length is 19 residues. Trimming removed 6 bases from V and 0 bases from J; junction bases left unmatched: 15. Germline assignment: CDR1 SNHLY and CDR2 FYNNEI. This CDR3 is CASSAPATGGGGSTDTQYF. The CDR3 DNA follows: TGTGCCAGCAGCGCCCCCGCGACAGGGGGCGGGGGTAGCACAGATACGCAGTATTTT.

This chain joins TRBV4-1 and TRBJ2-5, with 7 positions matching TRBD1. The V segment lost 2 bases and the J segment 4 bases; nucleotides outside the gene matches: 7. There are 15 residues in the CDR3. The germline CDR1 and CDR2 sequences are MGHRA and YSYEKL. The CDR3 reads CASSQPDRVSETQYF. CDR3 DNA: TGCGCCAGCAGCCAACCTGACAGGGTATCAGAGACCCAGTACTTC.

The chain recombines TRBV19 with TRBJ2-7; 7 bases align to TRBD1. This CDR3 contains 14 residues. V trimming: 4 bases; J trimming: 6 bases; junction bases outside the gene matches: 9. CDR1 and CDR2 from the germline V gene are LNHDA and SQIVND (reference sequence). The CDR3, as DNA: TGTGCCAGTAGTAAGGGACAGCCCCTACCCGAGCAGTACTTC. Its translation is CASSKGQPLPEQYF.

The chain employs TRBV19 and TRBJ2-7, with unresolved D. Trimming took off 3 bases at V and 5 bases at J, with 5 bases between the two ends. The germline CDR1 and CDR2 sequences are LNHDA and SQIVND (reference sequence). The CDR3 runs 11 residues. CDR3 residues: CASSIRDEQYF. The CDR3 DNA is TGTGCCAGTAGTATTCGGGACGAGCAGTACTTC.

The chain couples TRBV10-2 to TRBJ1-6; 8 bases align to TRBD1. Trimming removed 2 bases from V and 7 bases from J; junction bases left unmatched: 1. CDR3 length: 14 residues. Germline CDR1 and CDR2: WSHSY and SAAADI. CDR3 in DNA: TGCGCCAGCAGTGAGACAGGGGGAAATTCACCCCTCCACTTT. Translating it yields CASSETGGNSPLHF.

This chain joins TRBV9 and TRBJ1-1, with TRBD1 identical over 7 bases. V shed 2 bases, J shed 6 bases, and the junction held 10 bases outside the gene matches. CDR3 length equals 15 residues. Germline V gene sequence: CDR1 SGDLS, CDR2 YYNGEE. The CDR3 coding sequence is TGTGCCAGCAGCGTCGACCTTAAGGGGGCTGCTGAAGCTTTCTTT. Amino acids: CASSVDLKGAAEAFF. The variable domain in full, with the rest retrieved from reference TRBV9 and TRBJ1-1, is DSGVTQTPKHLITATGQRVTLRCSPRSGDLSVYWYQQSLDQGLQFLIQYYNGEERAKGNILERFSAQQFPDLHSELNLSSLELGDSALYFCASSVDLKGAAEAFFGQGTRLTVV.

This chain uses TRBV15 with TRBJ1-1; D is perhaps TRBD1 (6 bases). V dropped 1 base and J dropped 1 base, with 7 bases sitting between them. Germline values: CDR1 LNHNV, CDR2 YYDKDF (reference sequence). This CDR3 region has 14 residues. This CDR3 is CATSRGTENTEAFF. The DNA of the CDR3 is TGTGCCACCAGCAGAGGGACAGAGAACACTGAAGCTTTCTTT.